This is a list of T cell receptor beta chains from one sample in a study of blood T cells in healthy people across ages. From the 5' RACE reads, TCRdb called clonotypes with MiXCR, one entry per CDR3 protein. The profile shows about 780,000 distinct CDR3 sequences, around 50% of them singletons. The sample was blood. All receptors derive from an elderly man in good health. CDR3s include the opening cysteine and the closing phenylalanine or tryptophan. D genes are given only for firm matches. Clone size, where shown, is once, few, many, or a class for clones that have expanded.

V	size	J	D	CDR3	DNA
TRBV7-3	-	TRBJ2-1	TRBD2	CASSLTLGLAGNEQFF	TGTGCCAGCAGCTTAACGTTGGGCCTAGCGGGTAATGAGCAGTTCTTC
TRBV5-5	-	TRBJ2-3	TRBD1	CASSLGQGVGGTDTQYF	TGTGCCAGCAGCTTGGGACAGGGAGTCGGGGGCACAGATACGCAGTATTTT
TRBV6-5	-	TRBJ2-5	-	CASSSPLTSSGTQYF	TGTGCCAGCAGTTCCCCTCTGACCTCGTCGGGGACCCAGTACTTC
TRBV4-3	-	TRBJ2-1	TRBD2	CASSQAGLAGGVEQFF	TGCGCCAGCAGCCAAGCGGGACTAGCGGGAGGGGTTGAGCAGTTCTTC
TRBV5-1	-	TRBJ2-4	-	CASRPVTKNIQYF	TGCGCCAGCCGGCCTGTTACCAAAAACATTCAGTACTTC
TRBV7-2	-	TRBJ2-1	-	CASSLDWEIVNEQFF	TGTGCCAGCAGCTTAGATTGGGAGATCGTCAATGAGCAGTTCTTC
TRBV20-1	-	TRBJ2-7	-	CSALRTTYEQYF	TGCAGTGCTCTCCGGACGACCTACGAGCAGTACTTC
TRBV4-3	-	TRBJ2-7	TRBD2	CASSPQSGSHNEQYF	TGCGCCAGCAGCCCCCAAAGCGGGAGCCACAATGAGCAGTACTTC
TRBV4-2	-	TRBJ2-1	TRBD2	CASSTSGKDEQFF	TGTGCCAGCAGCACTAGCGGGAAAGATGAGCAGTTCTTC
TRBV6-5	-	TRBJ1-4	-	CASSGDRREKLFF	TGTGCCAGCAGCGGAGATAGGAGGGAAAAACTGTTTTTT
TRBV5-1	-	TRBJ2-7	-	CASSPREPHEQYF	TGCGCCAGCAGCCCCAGGGAACCCCACGAGCAGTACTTC
TRBV6-2/TRBV6-3	many	TRBJ2-7	-	CASSYVANEQYF	TGTGCCAGCAGTTATGTTGCGAACGAGCAGTACTTC
TRBV2	-	TRBJ1-1	-	CASRELGAEAFF	TGTGCCAGCAGGGAACTGGGGGCTGAAGCTTTCTTT
TRBV28	few	TRBJ2-3	-	CASSLFSFGSYTDTQYF	TGTGCCAGCAGTTTATTCTCGTTTGGGAGTTACACAGATACGCAGTATTTT
TRBV3-1	-	TRBJ2-1	-	CASSQWTGNEQFF	TGTGCCAGCAGCCAATGGACTGGGAATGAGCAGTTCTTC
TRBV21-1	few	TRBJ2-7	-	CASSNRRLADHYEQYF	TGTGCCAGCAGCAATAGGCGGCTAGCGGATCACTACGAGCAGTACTTC
TRBV5-1	few	TRBJ1-2	TRBD1	CASSSDRDRGYTF	TGCGCCAGCAGCTCGGACAGGGACCGAGGCTACACCTTC
TRBV6-5	-	TRBJ2-7	-	CASSYVGSEQYF	TGTGCCAGCAGTTATGTAGGAAGCGAGCAGTACTTC
TRBV28	-	TRBJ2-7	-	CASSLPGFEQYF	TGTGCCAGCAGTTTACCCGGGTTCGAGCAGTACTTC
TRBV28	-	TRBJ1-2	TRBD1	CASSPGDRGIYGYTF	TGTGCCAGCAGTCCGGGGGACAGGGGAATCTATGGCTACACCTTC
TRBV5-1	many	TRBJ2-7	-	CASSSGQSYEQYF	TGCGCCAGCAGCTCAGGACAGAGCTACGAGCAGTACTTC
TRBV5-1	-	TRBJ2-1	-	CASSLAGVSGVDEQFF	TGCGCCAGCAGCTTGGCCGGTGTCTCTGGTGTGGATGAGCAGTTCTTC
TRBV3-1	-	TRBJ2-5	TRBD2	CASSQDWTSGSEETQYF	TGTGCCAGCAGCCAAGATTGGACTAGCGGGAGTGAAGAGACCCAGTACTTC
TRBV10-3	-	TRBJ1-6	-	CAISERASVSPLHF	TGTGCCATCAGTGAGAGGGCCTCGGTGTCACCCCTCCACTTT
TRBV12-3/TRBV12-4	many	TRBJ1-2	-	CASRNGPSNYGYTF	TGTGCCAGCAGAAATGGGCCGAGTAACTATGGCTACACCTTC
TRBV15	few	TRBJ2-5	TRBD1	CATSPGQAIGTQYF	TGTGCCACCAGTCCCGGACAGGCTATAGGGACCCAGTACTTC
TRBV6-2/TRBV6-3	-	TRBJ2-5	-	CASSYSPGETQYF	TGTGCCAGCAGTTACTCCCCCGGAGAGACCCAGTACTTC
TRBV20-1	-	TRBJ1-1	TRBD1	CSARPGTANTEAFF	TGCAGTGCTAGACCCGGGACAGCGAACACTGAAGCTTTCTTT
TRBV6-2/TRBV6-3	-	TRBJ2-2	-	CASSYPETTGELFF	TGTGCCAGCAGTTACCCAGAGACGACCGGGGAGCTGTTTTTT
TRBV25-1	few	TRBJ2-5	TRBD2	CASSSRGLAGVYQETQYF	TGTGCCAGCAGTTCCCGAGGGCTAGCGGGAGTGTACCAAGAGACCCAGTACTTC
TRBV7-2	many	TRBJ2-7	TRBD2	CASSRVAGGDSYEQYF	TGTGCCAGCAGCAGAGTAGCGGGAGGGGACTCCTACGAGCAGTACTTC
TRBV20-1	-	TRBJ1-2	-	CSTDRPGDGYTF	TGCAGTACCGACCGACCTGGGGATGGCTACACCTTC
TRBV4-2	once	TRBJ1-2	-	CASSQDWQGHYGYTF	TGTGCCAGCAGCCAAGATTGGCAGGGCCACTATGGCTACACCTTC
TRBV6-6	few	TRBJ2-1	TRBD2	CASKRLLAGGPGNEQFF	TGTGCCAGCAAACGTCTACTAGCGGGAGGGCCAGGAAATGAGCAGTTCTTC
TRBV20-1	few	TRBJ2-7	TRBD1	CSAPGQGKYEQYF	TGCAGTGCCCCGGGACAGGGGAAATACGAGCAGTACTTC
TRBV18	few	TRBJ1-4	TRBD1	CASSPGQGGEKLFF	TGTGCCAGCTCACCGGGACAGGGCGGAGAAAAACTGTTTTTT
TRBV12-3/TRBV12-4	few	TRBJ1-2	TRBD1	CASSLAAPGTVDGYTF	TGTGCCAGCAGTTTAGCGGCCCCCGGGACAGTCGATGGCTACACCTTC
TRBV7-2	-	TRBJ2-3	TRBD2	CASSLTSDYEVTDTQYF	TGTGCCAGCAGCTTGACTAGCGACTATGAGGTCACAGATACGCAGTATTTT
TRBV15	few	TRBJ1-4	TRBD1	CATSKGQGRGNEKLFF	TGTGCCACCAGCAAAGGACAGGGGAGGGGTAATGAAAAACTGTTTTTT
TRBV10-3	-	TRBJ2-1	TRBD2	CAISATSGSYNEQFF	TGTGCCATCAGTGCCACTAGCGGATCCTACAATGAGCAGTTCTTC
TRBV27	few	TRBJ1-4	-	CAAGEKGLINEKLFF	TGTGCCGCAGGGGAGAAGGGATTGATTAATGAAAAACTGTTTTTT
TRBV20-1	-	TRBJ2-7	TRBD1	CSAWLPTGGVVYEQYF	TGCAGTGCTTGGCTCCCGACAGGGGGCGTCGTGTACGAGCAGTACTTC
TRBV4-3	many	TRBJ2-1	-	CASSQDRPSVSEQFF	TGCGCCAGCAGCCAAGATCGACCTAGCGTTAGTGAGCAGTTCTTC
TRBV12-3/TRBV12-4	-	TRBJ1-2	TRBD1	CASTVTGVRSYTF	TGTGCCAGCACCGTTACAGGGGTTAGAAGCTACACCTTC
TRBV6-2/TRBV6-3	-	TRBJ2-2	TRBD2	CASSYFTSGRASANTGELFF	TGTGCCAGCAGTTACTTTACTAGCGGGAGGGCCTCCGCGAACACCGGGGAGCTGTTTTTT
TRBV6-1	-	TRBJ2-1	-	CASSMGQPGASGYNEQFF	TGTGCCAGCAGTATGGGACAGCCCGGGGCTAGCGGATACAATGAGCAGTTCTTC
TRBV13	-	TRBJ2-7	-	CASSPGRFYEQYF	TGTGCCAGCAGCCCCGGACGGTTCTACGAGCAGTACTTC
TRBV7-2	-	TRBJ2-2	TRBD2	CASSSTSTSGRIGELFF	TGTGCCAGCAGCTCCACTTCGACTAGCGGGAGGATCGGGGAGCTGTTTTTT
TRBV29-1	-	TRBJ2-6	-	CSVAVSSGANVLTF	TGCAGCGTTGCAGTAAGCTCTGGGGCCAACGTCCTGACTTTC
TRBV6-2/TRBV6-3	few	TRBJ2-1	TRBD1	CASSIGTGNEQFF	TGTGCCAGCAGTATCGGGACAGGCAATGAGCAGTTCTTC
TRBV11-3	-	TRBJ2-3	TRBD2	CASSLLAASRADTQYF	TGTGCCAGCAGCTTACTAGCGGCATCTAGGGCAGATACGCAGTATTTT
TRBV7-9	-	TRBJ1-1	-	CAAVGGGEAFF	TGTGCGGCTGTGGGAGGAGGGGAAGCTTTCTTT
TRBV6-1	many	TRBJ2-5	TRBD2	CASSDRTSGRALETQYF	TGTGCCAGCAGTGACCGGACTAGCGGGAGGGCCCTTGAGACCCAGTACTTC
TRBV3-1	-	TRBJ2-1	-	CASIQDFSGARQFF	TGTGCCAGCATCCAAGACTTTAGCGGAGCACGGCAGTTCTTC